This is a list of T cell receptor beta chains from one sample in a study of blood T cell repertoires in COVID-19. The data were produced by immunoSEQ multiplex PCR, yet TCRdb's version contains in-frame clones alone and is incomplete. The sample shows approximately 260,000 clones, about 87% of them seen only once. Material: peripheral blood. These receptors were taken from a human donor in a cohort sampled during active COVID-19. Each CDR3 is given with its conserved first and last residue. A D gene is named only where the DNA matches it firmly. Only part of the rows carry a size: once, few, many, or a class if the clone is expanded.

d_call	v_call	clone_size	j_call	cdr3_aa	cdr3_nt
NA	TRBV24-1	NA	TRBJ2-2	CATSDDIFTGELFF	TGTGCCACCAGTGATGACATCTTCACCGGGGAGCTGTTTTTT
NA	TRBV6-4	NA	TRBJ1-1	CASSDRGGTTEAFF	TGTGCCAGCAGTGACCGGGGGGGAACCACTGAAGCTTTCTTT
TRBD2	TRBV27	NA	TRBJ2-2	CASSPLAGAGELFF	TGTGCCAGCAGTCCACTAGCGGGGGCCGGGGAGCTGTTTTTT
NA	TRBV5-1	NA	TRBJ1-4	CASSNRQASTNEKLFF	TGCGCCAGCAGTAACCGACAGGCCTCAACTAATGAAAAACTGTTTTTT
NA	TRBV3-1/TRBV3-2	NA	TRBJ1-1	CASSQDGRGTEAFF	TGTGCCAGCAGCCAAGACGGCAGGGGCACTGAAGCTTTCTTT
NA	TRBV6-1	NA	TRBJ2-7	CASSEVGGMEQYF	TGTGCCAGCAGTGAAGTGGGAGGTATGGAGCAGTACTTC
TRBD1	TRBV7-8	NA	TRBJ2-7	CASSFSLDRGTYEQYF	TGTGCCAGCAGTTTCTCCCTGGACAGGGGAACCTACGAGCAGTACTTC
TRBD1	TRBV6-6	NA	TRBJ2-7	CASRTGTGAYEQYF	TGTGCCAGCCGAACCGGGACAGGGGCCTACGAGCAGTACTTC
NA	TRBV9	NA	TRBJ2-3	CASSVDLPTDTQYF	TGTGCCAGCAGCGTAGACTTACCCACAGATACGCAGTATTTT
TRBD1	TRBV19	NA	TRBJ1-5	CASSIARMTGGSQPQHF	TGTGCCAGTAGTATCGCCCGCATGACAGGGGGCAGTCAGCCCCAGCATTTT
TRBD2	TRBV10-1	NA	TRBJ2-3	CASSESSGRLSNTQYF	TGCGCCAGCAGTGAGTCGAGCGGGAGACTCTCTAATACGCAGTATTTT
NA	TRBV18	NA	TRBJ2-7	CASSRFGGYEQYF	TGTGCCAGCTCACGCTTCGGGGGCTACGAGCAGTACTTC
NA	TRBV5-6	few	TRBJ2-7	CASRSTGYLSYEQYF	TGTGCCAGCAGATCAACAGGGTATTTATCCTACGAGCAGTACTTC
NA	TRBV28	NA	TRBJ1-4	CASGAGVPEKLFF	TGTGCCAGCGGAGCAGGGGTACCTGAAAAACTGTTTTTT
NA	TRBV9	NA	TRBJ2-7	CASSVASEREQYF	TGTGCCAGCAGCGTAGCTTCTGAGAGAGAGCAGTACTTC
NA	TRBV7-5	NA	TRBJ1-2	CARSLVRGYGYTF	TGTGCCAGAAGCCTGGTTCGGGGCTATGGCTACACCTTC
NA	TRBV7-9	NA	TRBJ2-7	CASTNWDKRSEQYF	TGTGCCAGCACAAACTGGGACAAAAGGAGCGAGCAGTACTTC
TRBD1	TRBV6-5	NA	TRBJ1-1	CASSKQYRGRTEAFF	TGTGCCAGCAGTAAACAATACAGGGGGCGGACTGAAGCTTTCTTT
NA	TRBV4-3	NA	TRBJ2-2	CASSPRGRTGELFF	TGCGCCAGCAGCCCCAGGGGGAGGACCGGGGAGCTGTTTTTT
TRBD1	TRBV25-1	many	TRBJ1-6	CASSDPTTGESNSPLHF	TGTGCCAGCAGTGATCCTACGACAGGGGAGTCTAATTCACCCCTCCACTTT
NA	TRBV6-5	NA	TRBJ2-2	CASSRGTGELFF	TGTGCCAGCTCCAGGGGCACAGGGGAGCTGTTTTTT
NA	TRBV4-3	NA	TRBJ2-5	CASSQDLGAGSVETQYF	TGCGCCAGCAGCCAAGATCTTGGCGCAGGTTCGGTGGAGACCCAGTACTTC
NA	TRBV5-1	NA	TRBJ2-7	CASSFLPDKLYEQYF	TGCGCCAGCAGCTTTCTCCCGGACAAGCTCTACGAGCAGTACTTC
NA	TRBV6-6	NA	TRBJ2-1	CASSEGRSYNEQFF	TGTGCCAGCAGCGAGGGAAGAAGCTACAATGAGCAGTTCTTC
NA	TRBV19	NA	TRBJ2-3	CASSIGTVPTDTQYF	TGTGCCAGTAGTATAGGGACAGTACCCACAGATACGCAGTATTTT
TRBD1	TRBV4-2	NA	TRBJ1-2	CASSPQTGDYGYTF	TGTGCCAGCAGCCCTCAAACAGGGGACTATGGCTACACCTTC
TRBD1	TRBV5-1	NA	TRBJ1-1	CASSWGQGNPEAFF	TGCGCCAGCAGCTGGGGACAGGGGAACCCTGAAGCTTTCTTT
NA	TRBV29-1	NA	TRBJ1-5	CSVLDAGPQHF	TGCAGCGTTCTCGACGCGGGGCCCCAGCATTTT
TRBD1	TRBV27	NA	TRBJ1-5	CASRTGGTQPQHF	TGTGCCAGCAGGACAGGGGGCACTCAGCCCCAGCATTTT
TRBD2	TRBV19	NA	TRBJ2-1	CASSIRLAGSDGYNEQFF	TGTGCCAGTAGTATCCGACTAGCGGGATCTGATGGGTACAATGAGCAGTTCTTC